Presented here are 26 T cell receptor beta chains from one specimen sequenced in a study of T cell responses to AZD1222 COVID-19 vaccine. Profiled with immunoSEQ multiplex PCR; TCRdb holds only in-frame clones, not every one. This sample has over 85,000 clones, with 81% found just once. Specimen: peripheral blood, collected on day 0 of AZD1222 vaccination. These receptors were collected from an adult in good health.

V usage is TRBV7-2 and J usage is TRBJ2-5; 7 bases agree with TRBD2. CDR1 is SGHTA and CDR2 is FQGNSA in the germline V gene. Trimming took 2 bases from V and 5 from J; bases not matched to a gene: 11. The CDR3 loop spans 16 amino acids. The CDR3 spells CASSLRPTSRRETQYF. The CDR3 bases are TGTGCCAGCAGCTTACGCCCGACTAGCCGGAGGGAGACCCAGTACTTC.

The chain links TRBV5-4 to TRBJ2-2; D call uncertain. Trimming stripped 3 bases from V and 3 bases from J, with 12 bases between. The CDR3 sequence is 15 residues long. Germline V gives CDR1 SGHNT, CDR2 YYREEE (reference sequence). The CDR3 region has the DNA TGTGCCAGCAGCTCTATTTCAGTCGACACCGGGGAGCTGTTTTTT. Translation: CASSSISVDTGELFF.

This chain links TRBV18 with TRBJ1-3; D call uncertain. The CDR3 sequence is 14 residues long. Trimming stripped 2 bases from V and 4 bases from J, with 9 bases between. CDR1 and CDR2 from the germline V gene are KGHSH and LQKENI. The CDR3 spells CASSPGNGGNTIYF. Here the CDR3 DNA reads TGTGCCAGCTCACCAGGGAATGGCGGAAACACCATATATTTT.

This chain links TRBV6-5 with TRBJ1-1; maybe TRBD1 (6 bases). Germline V gene sequence: CDR1 MNHEY, CDR2 SVGAGI. The CDR3 totals 15 residues. V was cut by 0 bases and J by 5 bases, with 13 bases left in between. CDR3 sequence reads: CASSYSSQGWTEAFF. The CDR3 DNA is TGTGCCAGCAGTTACTCGAGTCAGGGGTGGACTGAAGCTTTCTTT.

Written as DNA, the CDR3 is TGCGCCAGCAGTACACCCGGCCAGGGGGTGCGCAATCAGCCCCAGCATTTT. Its translation: CASSTPGQGVRNQPQHF. The chain recombines TRBV23-1 with TRBJ1-5; 7 positions agree with TRBD1. TRBV23-1 qualifies as an ORF whose function is uncertain. V gave up 5 bases and J gave up 2 bases; unmatched junction bases: 12. The CDR3 is 17 residues long.

This sequence joins TRBV7-2 and TRBJ1-2, with TRBD1 identical over 10 bases. Germline V CDR1 and CDR2: SGHTA, FQGNSA. V gave up 5 bases and J gave up 4 bases; unmatched junction bases: 4. The length of the CDR3 is 14 residues. The CDR3 is CASSRDRGIYGYTF. DNA for the CDR3: TGTGCCAGCAGCCGGGACAGGGGTATCTATGGCTACACCTTC.

This clone is a singleton in its sample. The chain has TRBV28 and TRBJ2-3; D is ambiguous. Germline V gives CDR1 MDHEN, CDR2 SYDVKM. CDR3 length: 13 residues. Trimming removed 5 bases at V and 9 bases at J, with 15 bases between. DNA for the CDR3: TGTGCCAGCAGTCCCCGGGTAGTAGGGACGCAGTATTTT. Its protein product is CASSPRVVGTQYF.

This chain joins TRBV5-1 and TRBJ2-1, with D perhaps matching TRBD2 (6 bases). The CDR3 loop spans 18 amino acids. Germline CDR1 and CDR2: SGHRS and YFSETQ. Trimming removed 4 bases at V and 0 bases at J, with 20 bases between. The CDR3 DNA reads as TGCGCCAGCAGCATATCCTACCTAGCGACGAGCTCCTACAATGAGCAGTTCTTC. This gives the protein CASSISYLATSSYNEQFF.

This clone was seen once. The gene calls are TRBV11-2 and TRBJ1-3, with unresolved D. The CDR3 spans 12 residues. Germline-derived CDR1 and CDR2 are SGHAT and FQNNGV. Deletions cut 5 bases from V and 4 bases from J, with 6 bases between. The CDR3 is CASSLQGNTIYF. Written as DNA, the CDR3 is TGTGCCAGCAGCCTACAGGGAAACACCATATATTTT.

This clone was counted only a few times. CDR3 bases: TGTGCCAGCAGCCCAGCCGGGACACAGATACTCTATGGCTACACCTTC. Protein sequence: CASSPAGTQILYGYTF. The gene calls are TRBV7-2 and TRBJ1-2; D is possibly TRBD1 (6 bases). The CDR3 length is 16 residues. CDR1 and CDR2 from the germline V gene are SGHTA and FQGNSA. The ends were cut back, 5 bases at V and 4 bases at J, with 20 bases in the middle.

The rearrangement links TRBV5-5 to TRBJ2-1, with 13 bases matching TRBD2. With 2 bases clipped from V and 8 bases from J, the junction kept 4 bases outside the gene matches. In germline, CDR1 is SGHKS, CDR2 YYEKEE (reference sequence). The CDR3 loop spans 15 amino acids. CDR3 protein: CASSFTSGRGDEQFF. The CDR3 DNA follows: TGTGCCAGCAGCTTTACTAGCGGGAGGGGGGATGAGCAGTTCTTC.

The V and J genes are TRBV3-1 (or the pseudogene TRBV3-2) and TRBJ2-2; TRBD1 aligns across 7 bases. J lost 0 bases, V lost 6 bases, and 4 bases had no gene match. Per germline, CDR1 LGHDT and CDR2 YNNKEL (reference sequence). The CDR3 covers 15 residues. The CDR3 DNA reads TGTGCCAGCAGGAGGGACAGTTCGAACACCGGGGAGCTGTTTTTT. Amino acids: CASRRDSSNTGELFF.

The chain is built from TRBV15 and TRBJ2-5; weak D call: TRBD2 (6 bases). Deletions cut 5 bases from V and 1 base from J, with 8 bases between. The CDR3 has 13 residues. Germline V gene data show CDR1 as LNHNV and CDR2 as YYDKDF (reference sequence). The CDR3 DNA reads TGTGCCACCAGCGGGGGGATCCAAGAGACCCAGTACTTC. Its protein is CATSGGIQETQYF.

This chain links TRBV7-7 with TRBJ1-4, with 8 bases lining up with TRBD1. In germline, CDR1 is SSHAT, CDR2 FNYEAQ (reference sequence). CDR3 length equals 15 residues. The J segment lost 7 bases and the V segment lost 5 bases, leaving 9 bases of the junction unmatched. Here the CDR3 reads CASSLRQGLGEKLFF. The CDR3 nucleotides are TGTGCCAGCAGCCTACGACAGGGGCTGGGTGAAAAACTGTTTTTT.

The rearrangement links TRBV12-3 or TRBV12-4 to TRBJ2-1; TRBD2 aligns across 7 bases. The CDR3 totals 12 residues. Unmatched junction bases numbered 6, after V lost 7 bases and J lost 9 bases. This CDR3 is CASTSGTTEQFF. In DNA, the CDR3 is TGTGCCAGCACCTCCGGGACTACTGAGCAGTTCTTC.

The chain employs TRBV7-9 and TRBJ1-4, with D unresolved. Trimming shortened V by 3 bases and J by 3 bases, and 8 bases separated the two germline ends. CDR3 length: 14 amino acids. CDR1 and CDR2 (germline): SEHNR, FQNEAQ (reference sequence). The CDR3 sequence: CASSLHTSNEKLFF. The CDR3 DNA reads as TGTGCCAGCAGCTTGCACACCTCTAATGAAAAACTGTTTTTT.

This sequence joins TRBV2 and TRBJ1-1; perhaps TRBD1 as D (6 bases). Per germline, CDR1 SNHLY and CDR2 FYNNEI. The CDR3 totals 15 residues. The V end was cut by 1 base, the J end by 6 bases, with 15 bases between. CDR3 sequence reads: CASSEVGAVGPEAFF. In DNA, the CDR3 is TGTGCCAGCAGTGAAGTGGGGGCGGTCGGGCCTGAAGCTTTCTTT.

This clone has a handful of counts. The gene calls are TRBV5-3 and TRBJ2-6; 8 bases match TRBD1. Being an ORF, TRBV5-3 has a function that is uncertain. The CDR3 covers 18 residues. After removal of 4 bases from V and 1 base from J, the junction contained 10 bases not matched to a gene. The CDR3 DNA reads TGTGCCAGAAGCCCTCTGACAGGGGTACGGTCTGGGGCCAACGTCCTGACTTTC. This gives the protein CARSPLTGVRSGANVLTF.

This clone was counted a single time. The chain joins TRBV28 to TRBJ2-7; 9 nucleotides agree with TRBD1. The trim removed 4 bases at V and 2 bases at J, leaving 6 bases unmatched. This CDR3 region has 15 residues. The V gene's germline CDR1 is MDHEN and CDR2 SYDVKM. In DNA form, the CDR3 reads TGTGCCAGCAGTTCACAGGGGGCTGGGACCTACGAGCAGTACTTC. Protein sequence: CASSSQGAGTYEQYF.

The chain couples TRBV28 to TRBJ2-3, with TRBD2 as a possible D gene (6 bases). Trimming cost V 6 bases and J 0 bases, with 25 bases left between them. CDR1 and CDR2 (germline): MDHEN, SYDVKM. CDR3 size: 19 residues. The CDR3 spells CASRGTAGRAISSTDTQYF. The CDR3 DNA follows: TGTGCCAGCAGAGGAACCGCGGGACGAGCAATCTCTAGCACAGATACGCAGTATTTT.

This clone occurred a few times. V and J are TRBV19 and TRBJ2-7; D possibly corresponds to TRBD2 (5 bases). Trimming removed 5 bases at V and 3 bases at J, with 8 bases between. Germline-derived CDR1 and CDR2 are LNHDA and SQIVND (reference sequence). CDR3 length: 12 amino acids. Here the CDR3 reads CASSRGFYEQYF. CDR3 in DNA: TGTGCCAGTAGTCGAGGGTTCTACGAGCAGTACTTC. Supplemented by reference TRBV19 and TRBJ2-7, the full variable domain reads DGGITQSPKYLFRKEGQNVTLSCEQNLNHDAMYWYRQDPGQGLRLIYYSQIVNDFQKGDIAEGYSVSREKKESFPLTVTSAQKNPTAFYLCASSRGFYEQYFGPGTRLTVT.

The chain carries TRBV5-1 and TRBJ2-3; 9 bases line up with TRBD2. The CDR3 spans 18 residues. Germline V lookup: CDR1 SGHRS, CDR2 YFSETQ. Trimming at V came to 0 bases and at J to 1 base, leaving 9 bases not matched to a gene. Written as DNA, the CDR3 is TGCGCCAGCAGCTTGGGACCAGGGAAGCGGGGGGGCACAGATACGCAGTATTTT. Translated: CASSLGPGKRGGTDTQYF.

This chain connects TRBV2 to TRBJ2-1; TRBD2 matches 10 bases. Germline CDR1 and CDR2: SNHLY and FYNNEI. The CDR3 runs 14 residues. V was clipped by 4 bases and J by 8 bases; unmatched bases: 5. The CDR3 loop is CASSGVAGGHEQFF. The CDR3 DNA sequence: TGTGCCAGCAGTGGGGTAGCGGGGGGCCATGAGCAGTTCTTC.

The chain recombines TRBV4-3 with TRBJ1-5, with 11 nucleotides matching TRBD1. J was trimmed by 7 bases and V by 0 bases; bases with no gene match: 5. CDR3 length: 16 amino acids. CDR1 LGHNA and CDR2 YSLEER come from the germline V gene. The CDR3 is CASSQDLGTGGQPQHF. The CDR3 DNA is TGCGCCAGCAGCCAAGATCTGGGGACAGGGGGACAGCCCCAGCATTTT.

The chain recombines TRBV5-1 with TRBJ1-3; possibly TRBD1 for D (5 bases). CDR3 length: 16 amino acids. The V gene lost 0 bases and the J gene lost 7 bases, with 17 bases spanning the gap. Germline V lookup: CDR1 SGHRS, CDR2 YFSETQ. The CDR3 nucleotides are TGCGCCAGCAGCTTGGCCTATCGGCAGGGAGGGAACACCATATATTTT. It translates to CASSLAYRQGGNTIYF.

This chain uses TRBV5-1 with TRBJ1-4; 8 bases are a match to TRBD1. The junction had 9 bases not matched to a gene; V was cut back by 6 bases and J by 5 bases. From germline, CDR1 is SGHRS and CDR2 YFSETQ. The CDR3 spans 15 residues. The CDR3 DNA reads as TGCGCCAGCAAAAACTCGGGACAGGAGAATGAAAAACTGTTTTTT. Amino acids: CASKNSGQENEKLFF.